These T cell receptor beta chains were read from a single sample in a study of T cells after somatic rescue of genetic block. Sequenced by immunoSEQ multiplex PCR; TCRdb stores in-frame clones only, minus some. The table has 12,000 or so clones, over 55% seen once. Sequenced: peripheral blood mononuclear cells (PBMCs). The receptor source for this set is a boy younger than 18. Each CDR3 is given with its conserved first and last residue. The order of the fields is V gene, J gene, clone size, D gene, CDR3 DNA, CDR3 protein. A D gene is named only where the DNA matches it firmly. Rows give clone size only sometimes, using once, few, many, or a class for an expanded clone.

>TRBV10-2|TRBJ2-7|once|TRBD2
TGCGCCAGCAGATTAGCGGGAGAAGTGTCGTACGAGCAGTACTTC
CASRLAGEVSYEQYF
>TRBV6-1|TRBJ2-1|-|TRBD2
TGTGCCAGCAGCCGGACTAGCGTAGAGCAGTTCTTC
CASSRTSVEQFF
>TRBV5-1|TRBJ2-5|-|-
TGCGCCAGCAGCTTGGAGCCAGGCAATAAGGAGACCCAGTACTTC
CASSLEPGNKETQYF
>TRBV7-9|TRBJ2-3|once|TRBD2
TGTGCCAGCAGCTTAAGGGGAGGGGCGCGGGCCCCGGCAGATACGCAGTATTTT
CASSLRGGARAPADTQYF
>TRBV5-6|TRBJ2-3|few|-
TGTGCCAGCAGCTCCATCGGAGGACGACACACAGATACGCAGTATTTT
CASSSIGGRHTDTQYF
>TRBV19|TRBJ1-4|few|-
TGTGCCAGTAGTATAAGACAGTTCAATGAAAAACTGTTTTTT
CASSIRQFNEKLFF
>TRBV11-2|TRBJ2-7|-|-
TGTGCCAGCAGCTTCCTGACGGCATCCTACGAGCAGTACTTC
CASSFLTASYEQYF
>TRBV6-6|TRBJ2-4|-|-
TGTGCCAGCAGTTATCCCGGGGCTATAGCCAAAAACATTCAGTACTTC
CASSYPGAIAKNIQYF
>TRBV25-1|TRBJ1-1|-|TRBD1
TGTGCCAGCAGTGAATTCCGCGGGACAGACACTGAAGCTTTCTTT
CASSEFRGTDTEAFF
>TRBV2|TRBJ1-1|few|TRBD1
TGTGCCAGCAGGGGATACAGGGGCACTGAAGCTTTCTTT
CASRGYRGTEAFF
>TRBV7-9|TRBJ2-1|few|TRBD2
TGTGCCAGCAGCCTCAGCTGGACTAGAATCAATGAGCAGTTCTTC
CASSLSWTRINEQFF
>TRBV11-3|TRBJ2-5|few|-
TGTGCCAGCAGCCAAGGCCTGTACCAAGAGACCCAGTACTTC
CASSQGLYQETQYF
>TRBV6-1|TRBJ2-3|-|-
TGTGCCAGCAGTGAAGAGATGCGAGGCGCAGATACGCAGTATTTT
CASSEEMRGADTQYF
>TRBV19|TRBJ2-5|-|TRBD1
TGTGCCAGTAGTATAAGGCCAGGGGGATTAGAAGAGACCCAGTACTTC
CASSIRPGGLEETQYF
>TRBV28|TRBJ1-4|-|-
TGTGCCAGCAGTTCCCCGGGGGAGGGTCCCTTGAGAACTAATGAAAAACTGTTTTTT
CASSSPGEGPLRTNEKLFF
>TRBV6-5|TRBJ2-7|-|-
TGTGCCAGCAGTTACTCGGGGCGCGGGGAGCAGTACTTC
CASSYSGRGEQYF
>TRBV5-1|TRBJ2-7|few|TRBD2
TGCGCCAGCAGCTTTCAATCCCTAGCGGGAGTCTACGAGCAGTACTTC
CASSFQSLAGVYEQYF
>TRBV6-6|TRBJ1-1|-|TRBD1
TGTGCCAGCAGTTACCCCGACAGGGGTATGGCAGCTTTCTTT
CASSYPDRGMAAFF
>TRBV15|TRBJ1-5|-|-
TGTGCCACCAGCAGAGATTTTAGGGGGAGCAATCAGCCCCAGCATTTT
CATSRDFRGSNQPQHF
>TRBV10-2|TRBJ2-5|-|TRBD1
TGCGCCAGCTGGGACAGGGAGGGTCAAGAGACCCAGTACTTC
CASWDREGQETQYF
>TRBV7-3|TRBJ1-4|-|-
TGTGCCAGCAGCTTAAAAATGGGGGGTGAAAAACTGTTTTTT
CASSLKMGGEKLFF
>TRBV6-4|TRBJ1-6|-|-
TGTGCCAGCCGCGTATCTCAGGGTTCCTATAATTCACCCCTCCACTTT
CASRVSQGSYNSPLHF
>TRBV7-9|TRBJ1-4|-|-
TGTGCCAGCAGCTTAGTGGGGTTCGTCAATGAAAAACTGTTTTTT
CASSLVGFVNEKLFF
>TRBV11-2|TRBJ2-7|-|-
TGTGCCAGCAGCTTAGCTTCGAAGGGCGAGCAGTACTTC
CASSLASKGEQYF
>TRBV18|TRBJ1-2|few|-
TGTGCCAGCTCACCATCTCGGGGGGCAGGCTATGGCTACACCTTC
CASSPSRGAGYGYTF
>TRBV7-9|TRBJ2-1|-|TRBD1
TGTGCCAGCAGCAGGCCCGGGACAGGGGTGGGGTACAATGAGCAGTTCTTC
CASSRPGTGVGYNEQFF
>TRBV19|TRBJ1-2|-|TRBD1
TGTGCCAGTAGTATAGGAGGACAGGGGGCAAAGCGGTACTTC
CASSIGGQGAKRYF
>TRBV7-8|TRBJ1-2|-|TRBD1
TGTGCCAGCAGCTTAGCGCGGACAGGGAGGGATGGCTACACCTTC
CASSLARTGRDGYTF
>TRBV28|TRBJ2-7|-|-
TGTGCCAGCAGTTTGGGCATCCCTTACGAGCAGTACTTC
CASSLGIPYEQYF
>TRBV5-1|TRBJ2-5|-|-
TGCGCCAGCAGCTTGAAGACAGTCCAAGAGACCCAGTACTTC
CASSLKTVQETQYF
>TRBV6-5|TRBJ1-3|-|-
TGTGCCAGCAGTTCCTCTTTCTCTGGAAACACCATATATTTT
CASSSSFSGNTIYF
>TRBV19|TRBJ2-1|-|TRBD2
TGTGCCAGTAACGGGGGGGCCTACAATGAGCAGTTCTTC
CASNGGAYNEQFF
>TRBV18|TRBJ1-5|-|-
TGTGCCAGCTCACCACCGATAAGACAGGGCAATCAGCCCCAGCATTTT
CASSPPIRQGNQPQHF
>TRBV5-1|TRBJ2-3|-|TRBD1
TGCGCCAGCAGCAAAAGACAGGGGACCACAGATACGCAGTATTTT
CASSKRQGTTDTQYF
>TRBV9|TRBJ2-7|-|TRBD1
TGTGCCAGCAGCCCAGGACAGGGAATTGTCTACGAGCAGTACTTC
CASSPGQGIVYEQYF
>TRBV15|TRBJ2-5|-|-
TGTGCCACCTCTTATCCGTACCAAGAGACCCAGTACTTC
CATSYPYQETQYF
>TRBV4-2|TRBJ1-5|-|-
TGTGCCAGCAGCCAGAGGGAGAGTCAGCCCCAGCATTTT
CASSQRESQPQHF
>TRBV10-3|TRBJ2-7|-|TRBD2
TGTGCCATCCGTAGGGACCTAGCGGGAGGGCCCGTCCAGAGCATCTACGAGCAGTACTTC
CAIRRDLAGGPVQSIYEQYF
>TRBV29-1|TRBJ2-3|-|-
TGCAGCGTTGAGGGGGAGAACCCAGATACGCAGTATTTT
CSVEGENPDTQYF
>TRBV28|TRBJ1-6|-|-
TGTGCCAGCAGTTTATGGACGGGCGTACCCCTCCACTTT
CASSLWTGVPLHF
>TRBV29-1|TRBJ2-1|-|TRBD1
TGCAGCGTGGGAAGGGGGACAGGGTACAATGAGCAGTTCTTC
CSVGRGTGYNEQFF
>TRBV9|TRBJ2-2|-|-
TGTGCCAGCAGCGTCGGAGGGCTGGGATGGAACACCGGGGAGCTGTTTTTT
CASSVGGLGWNTGELFF